This is a list of T cell receptor beta chains from one sample in a study of blood T cell repertoires in COVID-19. Using immunoSEQ multiplex PCR, the repertoire was profiled, and TCRdb retains in-frame clones only, with some absent. The data contain more than 110,000 clones, roughly 79% of them singletons. Material for sequencing was PBMCs or T cells enriched from blood (not recorded which). These TCRs come from a woman aged 50 to 65 who had recovered from COVID-19. Each CDR3 is given with its conserved first and last residue. The D gene is left open where the match is weak. Clone size is stated in some rows and not others, as once, few, many or a class when expanded.

abundance	d_gene	j_gene	v_gene	CDR3aa	CDR3nt
-	-	TRBJ2-2	TRBV28	CASTNGAPSYTGELFF	TGTGCCAGCACGAATGGGGCCCCGTCGTATACCGGGGAGCTGTTTTTT
-	TRBD1	TRBJ1-6	TRBV2	CASSPHRGQDSPLHF	TGTGCCAGCAGCCCCCACAGGGGGCAAGATTCACCCCTCCACTTT
-	-	TRBJ1-4	TRBV12-5	CASAPQGTANEKLFF	TGTGCTAGTGCCCCACAGGGTACGGCTAATGAAAAACTGTTTTTT
-	TRBD1	TRBJ2-3	TRBV27	CASSFKGARDTQYF	TGTGCCAGCAGTTTTAAGGGGGCCAGAGATACGCAGTATTTT
-	TRBD1	TRBJ1-6	TRBV5-1	CASSLLGPGQSSYNSPLHF	TGCGCCAGCAGCTTGTTAGGCCCGGGACAGAGCTCCTATAATTCACCCCTCCACTTT
-	-	TRBJ2-7	TRBV6-6	CATATGSYEQYF	TGTGCCACGGCAACAGGTAGCTACGAGCAGTACTTC
-	TRBD1	TRBJ2-2	TRBV7-6	CASSSTGDKTGELFF	TGTGCCAGCAGCTCGACAGGGGATAAGACCGGGGAGCTGTTTTTT
-	TRBD1	TRBJ2-1	TRBV2	CASSVRDRVYNEQFF	TGTGCCAGCAGCGTCCGGGACAGGGTCTACAATGAGCAGTTCTTC
once	TRBD1	TRBJ1-4	TRBV30	CAGQGRGRPGDMGKLFF	TGTGCCGGCCAGGGAAGGGGGCGCCCCGGGGATATGGGAAAACTGTTTTTT
-	-	TRBJ2-7	TRBV28	CASSTTGTRTF	TGTGCCAGCAGTACAACCGGGACACGGACCTTC
-	-	TRBJ1-6	TRBV7-3	CASSLIGQKNSPLHF	TGTGCCAGCAGCTTAATTGGACAGAAAAATTCACCCCTCCACTTT
-	-	TRBJ2-7	TRBV27	CASSFSRGYEQYF	TGTGCCAGCAGTTTTTCCCGAGGCTACGAGCAGTACTTC
-	-	TRBJ1-1	TRBV5-1	CASGRWDYNTEAFF	TGCGCCAGCGGCAGGTGGGACTACAACACTGAAGCTTTCTTT
-	TRBD2	TRBJ2-7	TRBV28	CASSLRGYRNSYEQYF	TGTGCCAGCAGTTTGCGGGGGTATCGTAACTCCTACGAGCAGTACTTC
-	-	TRBJ2-7	TRBV30	CAWSVLRLTYEQYF	TGTGCCTGGAGTGTGTTGAGGTTAACCTACGAGCAGTACTTC
-	-	TRBJ1-2	TRBV3-1/TRBV3-2	CASSSGRGYTF	TGTGCCAGCAGCAGCGGACGTGGCTACACCTTC
-	-	TRBJ1-2	TRBV7-9	CASTLGGAGGYTF	TGTGCCAGCACTCTAGGGGGGGCCGGTGGCTACACCTTC
-	-	TRBJ1-1	TRBV6-5	CASRDYMNTEAFF	TGTGCCAGCAGGGACTACATGAACACTGAAGCTTTCTTT
-	-	TRBJ2-5	TRBV5-4	CASRSLSQETQYF	TGTGCCAGCCGGAGTCTGTCCCAAGAGACCCAGTACTTC
once	TRBD1	TRBJ1-2	TRBV30	CAWRGDRNYGYTF	TGTGCCTGGAGGGGGGACAGGAACTATGGCTACACCTTC
-	-	TRBJ1-1	TRBV6-5	CASSQDSYTEAFF	TGTGCCAGCAGCCAGGACAGTTACACTGAAGCTTTCTTT
-	TRBD1	TRBJ2-1	TRBV27	CASSMLQGNEQFF	TGTGCCAGCAGTATGCTACAGGGGAATGAGCAGTTCTTC
-	-	TRBJ2-7	TRBV27	CASSLTGGAYEQYF	TGTGCCAGCAGTTTGACAGGTGGAGCCTACGAGCAGTACTTC
-	-	TRBJ1-1	TRBV19	CASSRQAMNTEAFF	TGTGCCAGTAGTCGACAGGCTATGAACACTGAAGCTTTCTTT
-	TRBD2	TRBJ2-7	TRBV6-5	CASRKNSGTGEQYF	TGTGCCAGCAGAAAGAATAGCGGGACTGGCGAGCAGTACTTC
-	-	TRBJ2-7	TRBV30	CAWSLGVAGEQYF	TGTGCCTGGAGCCTAGGGGTGGCTGGCGAGCAGTACTTC
-	TRBD1	TRBJ1-5	TRBV24-1	CATSDSQGARSRPQHF	TGTGCCACCAGTGATTCCCAGGGGGCGAGAAGTCGGCCCCAGCATTTT
once	-	TRBJ1-1	TRBV5-1	CASSLVRGTEAFF	TGCGCCAGCAGCTTAGTTCGGGGCACTGAAGCTTTCTTT
few	TRBD1	TRBJ1-3	TRBV6-5	CASSYGTGMGGNTIYF	TGTGCCAGCAGTTACGGGACAGGGATGGGTGGAAACACCATATATTTT
few	-	TRBJ1-5	TRBV7-2	CASSLGLDSQPQHF	TGTGCCAGCAGCCTCGGGCTCGACAGTCAGCCCCAGCATTTT
-	TRBD1	TRBJ1-2	TRBV28	CASRSGQGHRYKKGYTF	TGTGCCAGCAGATCAGGACAGGGTCACAGGTACAAGAAGGGCTACACCTTC
-	-	TRBJ1-1	TRBV19	CASSSTPYAEAFF	TGTGCCAGTAGTTCGACTCCATACGCTGAAGCTTTCTTT
many	-	TRBJ2-1	TRBV7-6	CASSFTGVSYNEQFF	TGTGCCAGCAGCTTCACAGGTGTCTCCTACAATGAGCAGTTCTTC
-	TRBD1	TRBJ2-7	TRBV7-9	CASSQGTGNSYEQYF	TGTGCCAGCAGTCAGGGGACAGGGAACTCCTACGAGCAGTACTTC
-	TRBD1	TRBJ1-3	TRBV7-9	CASSLQGASGNTIYF	TGTGCCAGCAGCCTACAGGGGGCGAGCGGAAACACCATATATTTT
once	TRBD1	TRBJ2-1	TRBV5-6	CASSKWTGSYNEQFF	TGTGCCAGCAGTAAGTGGACAGGGTCCTACAATGAGCAGTTCTTC
-	TRBD2	TRBJ2-1	TRBV7-9	CASSLTQTSGKGSYNEQFF	TGTGCCAGCAGCTTGACCCAGACTAGCGGGAAAGGGTCCTACAATGAGCAGTTCTTC